This T cell receptor (beta chain) is from a study of control samples from healthy donors and cancer patients (dated by TCRdb to 2020 to 2021). The count of this clone is one. Its antigen is not yet known. No qualities accompany the bases; no much larger clone lies one base away. Relative to germline, V is 2 bases shorter and J is 0 bases shorter, with 11 bases between their ends. The germline V gene provides CDR1 SNHLY and CDR2 FYNNEI. From cysteine to phenylalanine, the CDR3 is 15 amino acids long. Only the CDR3 part of the read is kept: 45 bases, read in frame from the first base. The library was made by the immunoSEQ multiplex PCR assay. TCRdb provides this immuneACCESS table in a form limited to in-frame rearrangements. Some clones are lacking; in checked studies, under half of them reflect an unresolved V gene, and why the rest are absent is not known. The table for this sample lists 150,000 to 160,000 clones; 93% of them were counted only once. Jointly, the top ten make up more than 2% of the sample.

The sample consisted of blood. Recombination joined TRBV2 with TRBJ2-7, and perhaps TRBD1 as D gene, on 5 matching bases. This TCR was recovered from a man aged 45-65 years in good health. The CDR3: CASSEQGGVSYEQYF. The bases are TGTGCCAGCAGTGAACAGGGTGGGGTCTCCTACGAGCAGTACTTC.